This T cell receptor beta chain came from a study of OX40 agonist ivuxolimab in advanced cancers. TCRdb keeps only in-frame clones here, not all; method: immunoSEQ multiplex PCR. This table holds around 30,000 clones, roughly 82% found once. This clone was detected only once. What it recognizes is unknown. Study results and caveats: CD8+ T cells showed, on average, more clonal expansion than CD4+ cells.

The origin of this receptor is an adult with an advanced solid tumor such as melanoma, head and neck, liver or kidney cancer. This material consisted of CD4+ or CD8+ T cells sorted from blood, taken in a trial of the OX40 agonist ivuxolimab.

CDR3 in DNA: TGCGCCAGCAGCTTGGGACTAGCGGGGAGCCCCCCGTATTTT. Protein sequence: CASSLGLAGSPPYF. The V gene is TRBV5-1, the J gene TRBJ2-3; 11 bases are shared with TRBD2. After removal of 0 bases from V and 14 bases from J, the junction contained 8 bases not matched to a gene. CDR3 size: 14 residues. The V gene's germline CDR1 is SGHRS and CDR2 YFSETQ.